This T cell receptor (beta chain) emerged from a study of blood T cell repertoires in COVID-19. Study-wide background: Samples taken during acute and convalescent COVID-19 were collected in the United States, Italy and Spain.

In the original analysis: Using reference gene primer amplification, nucleated cell counts were estimated. This table comes from immunoSEQ multiplex PCR, and its TCRdb copy is limited to in-frame clones, with some not included. The D gene and trimming were derived from the DNA, and the V and J assignments and clone size from that table. The sample has hundreds of thousands of clones, 75% to 90% seen once. The CDR3 contains 15 residues. Trimming took off 0 bases at V and 5 bases at J, with 10 bases between the two ends. Germline V gene sequence: CDR1 MNHNS, CDR2 SASEGT. A Seattle source enrolled patients during active infection and followed them longitudinally.

J is TRBJ1-4 and V is TRBV6-1; D may be TRBD1 (5 bases). Source material: peripheral blood. This clonotype was obtained from a woman in her 70s with COVID-19, enrolled during active disease. The CDR3 region is CASSEAWGRNEKLFF. CDR3 bases: TGTGCCAGCAGTGAAGCTTGGGGGAGGAATGAAAAACTGTTTTTT.